This T cell receptor beta chain emerged from a study of CD8 T cells in Susac syndrome. V lost 7 bases to trimming and J lost 5 bases; unmatched junction nucleotides: 9. The CDR3 covers 14 residues. The V gene's germline CDR1 is SQVTM and CDR2 ANQGSEA. When the RNA was reverse transcribed, random hexamers were used with an input of roughly 0.45 to 1 ug. An immunoSEQ multiplex PCR amplified TCR beta CDR3 over 54 Vbeta and 13 Jbeta. TCRdb called the immunoSEQ multiplex PCR reads again in MiXCR, with one record for every CDR3 protein. The table lists under 200,000 distinct CDR3 sequences, 90% to 95% of them singletons. Sequencing of TCR beta was carried out in blood CD8+ and CD4+ T cells. Controls matched for sex and age were healthy donors. The CD8+ and CD4+ T cells were isolated magnetically using a negative isolation approach, whereas the TEMRA cells were enriched by FACS.

V gene TRBV29-1 combines with J gene TRBJ2-1; 9 positions match TRBD2. This clonotype was obtained from a human donor in good health. Sequencing input: CD4+ T cells from PBMCs. The CDR3 is CSATTSGYHNEQFF. The CDR3 bases are TGCAGCGCTACGACTAGCGGCTACCACAATGAGCAGTTCTTC.